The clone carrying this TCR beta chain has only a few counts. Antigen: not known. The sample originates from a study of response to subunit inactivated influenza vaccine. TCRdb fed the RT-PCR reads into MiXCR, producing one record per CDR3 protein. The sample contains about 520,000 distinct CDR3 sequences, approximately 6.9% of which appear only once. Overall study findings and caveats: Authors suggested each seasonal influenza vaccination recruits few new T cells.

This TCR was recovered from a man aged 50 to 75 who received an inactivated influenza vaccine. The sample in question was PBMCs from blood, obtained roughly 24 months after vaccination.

The CDR3 loop reads CASSVDSSYNEQFF. The CDR3 coding sequence is TGTGCCAGCAGCGTCGACAGCTCCTACAATGAGCAGTTCTTC. The chain joins TRBV9 to TRBJ2-1; tentative D call: TRBD1 (5 bases). Between the trimmed V and J ends, which lost 2 bases and 0 bases, there was a span of 6 bases. The germline V gene encodes CDR1 SGDLS and CDR2 YYNGEE. This CDR3 spans 14 amino acids.